These T cell receptor beta chains were read from a single sample in a study of blood T cell repertoires in COVID-19. TCRdb's copy holds only in-frame clones and misses some; the assay was immunoSEQ multiplex PCR. The data contain a few hundred thousand clones, nearly 90% of them singletons. The sample was PBMCs or T cells enriched from blood (not recorded which). The receptors come from a man in his thirties or forties who had been exposed to COVID-19. Each CDR3 is given with its conserved first and last residue. The D gene is left open where the match is weak. The size of a clone is reported for some rows only, either as once, few or many, or as a class for expanded clones.

>TRBD2|TRBJ2-5|TRBV7-6|once
TGTGCCAGCAGCACCCTAGCGGGGATGGAGACCCAGTACTTC
CASSTLAGMETQYF
>TRBD1|TRBJ1-2|TRBV5-1|-
TGCGCCAGCAGCCCGGGACAGGGTAATTCTTACTATGGCTACACCTTC
CASSPGQGNSYYGYTF
>TRBD2|TRBJ2-2|TRBV27|-
TGTGCCAGCAGTCTCAAGCGGGGGGGCTACACCGGGGAGCTGTTTTTT
CASSLKRGGYTGELFF
>-|TRBJ2-4|TRBV27|-
TGTGCCAGCAGCCGCAACTTCGAGGGAGCCAAAAACATTCAGTACTTC
CASSRNFEGAKNIQYF
>TRBD1|TRBJ1-1|TRBV5-6|-
TGTGCCAGCAGCTTGGCGGACAGGGGATCTGAAGCTTTCTTT
CASSLADRGSEAFF
>-|TRBJ2-5|TRBV7-8|-
TGTGCCAGCAGCCTGTTTTTAGCGGAGACCCAGTACTTC
CASSLFLAETQYF
>-|TRBJ1-2|TRBV6-5|-
TGTGCCAGCAGTCGGGAACGGGTCCAAGTCGGCTACACCTTC
CASSRERVQVGYTF
>TRBD1|TRBJ2-5|TRBV5-4|-
TGTGCCAGCAGCCGGGACAGGAGGCAAGAGACCCAGTACTTC
CASSRDRRQETQYF
>-|TRBJ2-5|TRBV2|-
TGTGCCAGCCAGTACGGACACAACCAAGAGACCCAGTACTTC
CASQYGHNQETQYF
>TRBD2|TRBJ2-1|TRBV4-1|-
TGCGCCAGCAGCCACAATAGCGGGGGGGCCGGTGAGCAGTTCTTC
CASSHNSGGAGEQFF
>-|TRBJ2-2|TRBV15|-
TGTGCCACCAGCAAGAGTAGGACAGTAAGAGCCGGGGAGCTGTTTTTT
CATSKSRTVRAGELFF
>-|TRBJ2-7|TRBV19|-
TGTGCCAGTAGCCAAGGACAGAACTACGAGCAGTACTTC
CASSQGQNYEQYF
>TRBD1|TRBJ1-6|TRBV13|-
TGTGCCAGCAGCTTTGGGACAGTTTACAATTCACCCCTCCACTTT
CASSFGTVYNSPLHF
>-|TRBJ2-7|TRBV4-1|-
TGCGCCAGCAGCCAGACGACAGTCTCGACCTACGAGCAGTACTTC
CASSQTTVSTYEQYF
>TRBD2|TRBJ2-7|TRBV3-1/TRBV3-2|-
TGTGCCAGCAGCCAGGTGGGGAGGGGCGAGCAGTACTTC
CASSQVGRGEQYF
>-|TRBJ2-7|TRBV20-1|once
TGCGCCGTGGAGAGGGATTACGAGCAGTACTTC
CAVERDYEQYF
>-|TRBJ1-4|TRBV4-1|-
TGCGCCAGCAGCCAAGTAGGGGTCCTTAATGAAAAACTGTTTTTT
CASSQVGVLNEKLFF
>TRBD1|TRBJ1-1|TRBV4-2|-
TGTGCCAGCAGCCCCCGACAGGGCCCAAACACTGAAGCTTTCTTT
CASSPRQGPNTEAFF
>TRBD2|TRBJ2-7|TRBV7-6|-
TGTGCCAGCAGCTCACTAGCGGGGGGATCCTACGAGCAGTACTTC
CASSSLAGGSYEQYF
>TRBD2|TRBJ2-5|TRBV3-1/TRBV3-2|once
TGTGCCAGCAGCCCTAACGGGGGGAAACCCCAAGAGACCCAGTACTTC
CASSPNGGKPQETQYF
>-|TRBJ2-2|TRBV2|-
TGTGCCAGCACCTTACACAGGGTCGGGGCGAGGACCGGGGAGCTGTTTTTT
CASTLHRVGARTGELFF
>TRBD2|TRBJ2-3|TRBV3-1/TRBV3-2|-
TGTGCCAGCAGCCACCAGCGGGGCCCAGCCGATACGCAGTATTTT
CASSHQRGPADTQYF
>-|TRBJ2-2|TRBV9|-
TGTGCCAGCACCCCCGGGACACATCAAAACACCGGGGAGCTGTTTTTT
CASTPGTHQNTGELFF
>-|TRBJ2-5|TRBV19|-
TGTGCCGCCTCGGGTGGGGAGACCCAGTACTTC
CAASGGETQYF
>TRBD1|TRBJ2-7|TRBV29-1|-
TGCAGCGTCAAAACCGGGACAGGATCGATCAAGCAGTACTTC
CSVKTGTGSIKQYF
>TRBD2|TRBJ2-7|TRBV27|-
TGTGCCAGCAGTCCCGGGGGGGTCTACGAGCAGTACTTC
CASSPGGVYEQYF
>-|TRBJ1-5|TRBV4-3|-
TGCGCCAGCAGCCAAGATGGAGGTTCCCAGCATTTT
CASSQDGGSQHF
>-|TRBJ1-1|TRBV9|-
TGTGCCAGCAGCGTAGGGGCAGACACTGAAGCTTTCTTT
CASSVGADTEAFF
>-|TRBJ2-2|TRBV7-2|-
TGTGCCAGCAGGGACAGAGTAGATGGCACCGGGGAGCTGTTTTTT
CASRDRVDGTGELFF
>-|TRBJ1-6|TRBV19|-
TGTGCCAGTAGTATCGAGGGATTAGGGAATTCACCCCTCCACTTT
CASSIEGLGNSPLHF
>-|TRBJ2-3|TRBV7-2|-
TGTGCCAGCAGCTTTCAGCGTCCAGATACGCAGTATTTT
CASSFQRPDTQYF
>-|TRBJ1-1|TRBV27|-
TGTGCCAGCAGTTTATTAAACAGGGTCGCGACTGAAGCTTTCTTT
CASSLLNRVATEAFF
>-|TRBJ1-5|TRBV7-2|-
TGTGCCAGCAGTTTACCAAATCAGCCCCAGCATTTT
CASSLPNQPQHF
>-|TRBJ2-3|TRBV6-5|once
TGTGCCAGCAGTTGGGGCACCAGCACAGATACGCAGTATTTT
CASSWGTSTDTQYF
>TRBD2|TRBJ2-7|TRBV3-1/TRBV3-2|-
TGTGCCAGCAGCGCCCGCATCCAGACCGGGACTAGTATAGAGCAGTACTTC
CASSARIQTGTSIEQYF
>TRBD2|TRBJ2-5|TRBV11-2|once
TGTGCCAGCAGCCACCCTACTAGCGGGGGGAAGGTAGAGACCCAGTACTTC
CASSHPTSGGKVETQYF
>-|TRBJ1-6|TRBV2|-
TGTGCCAGCAGGGTTACCGGGGGGAGCTCCTATAATTCACCCCTCCACTTT
CASRVTGGSSYNSPLHF